This is a list of T cell receptor beta chains from one sample in a study of somatic mutations in cytotoxic T cells in rheumatoid arthritis. Measured with immunoSEQ multiplex PCR; TCRdb has only the in-frame clones, and not every one. The repertoire includes about 18,000 clones, more than 60% of them detected once, and about a fifth sits in the top ten. The sequenced sample consisted of CD8+ T cells sorted from blood. Source of these receptors: an older woman in good health. Both conserved end residues are part of each CDR3. The D gene is left open where the match is weak. Rows may omit the clone size; those that give it use once, few, many or a size class.

.	TRBV7-9	.	TRBJ1-1	CASSTRDSLNTEAFF	TGTGCCAGCAGCACGCGTGACAGCCTGAACACTGAAGCTTTCTTT
.	TRBV4-1	few	TRBJ1-1	CASSQEDWTFF	TGCGCCAGCAGCCAAGAGGATTGGACTTTCTTT
.	TRBV2	.	TRBJ1-4	CASTRGGPNEKLFF	TGTGCCAGCACCCGGGGAGGTCCTAATGAAAAACTGTTTTTT
.	TRBV2	.	TRBJ2-2	CASGSGELFF	TGTGCCAGCGGGAGCGGGGAGCTGTTTTTT
.	TRBV27	.	TRBJ1-1	CASSLAPGNTEAFF	TGTGCCAGCAGTTTAGCTCCGGGTAACACTGAAGCTTTCTTT
.	TRBV6-1	.	TRBJ2-7	CASAGEGYEQYF	TGTGCCTCAGCAGGTGAGGGATACGAGCAGTACTTC
TRBD1	TRBV27	few	TRBJ2-7	CASSFGQGSSYEQYF	TGTGCCAGCAGTTTCGGACAGGGTAGCTCCTACGAGCAGTACTTC
.	TRBV4-1	.	TRBJ2-2	CASSQSAGAGELFF	TGCGCCAGCAGCCAGTCCGCGGGTGCCGGGGAGCTGTTTTTT
TRBD1	TRBV6-1	.	TRBJ2-1	CASSPGTGTYNEQFF	TGTGCCAGCAGCCCCGGGACAGGGACCTACAATGAGCAGTTCTTC
.	TRBV4-1	.	TRBJ2-5	CASSQDAGRQETQYF	TGCGCCAGCAGCCAAGATGCGGGGCGACAAGAGACCCAGTACTTC
.	TRBV7-8	few	TRBJ2-7	CASSLGPDRIYEQYF	TGTGCCAGCAGCTTAGGTCCCGACAGAATCTACGAGCAGTACTTC
TRBD2	TRBV6-1	.	TRBJ2-5	CASSGGLAAQRETQYF	TGTGCCAGCAGTGGGGGACTAGCGGCCCAGCGGGAGACCCAGTACTTC
.	TRBV9	once	TRBJ2-3	CASSVEVPDTQYF	TGTGCCAGCAGCGTAGAAGTCCCAGATACGCAGTATTTT
.	TRBV7-9	few	TRBJ2-5	CASSPRGGQGRETQYF	TGTGCCAGCAGCCCGAGAGGCGGGCAGGGAAGAGAGACCCAGTACTTC
.	TRBV6-1	.	TRBJ2-1	CASSEDPGPAYNEQFF	TGTGCCAGCAGTGAAGATCCCGGCCCGGCATACAATGAGCAGTTCTTC
TRBD1	TRBV7-2	once	TRBJ1-1	CASTSTGGGTEAFF	TGTGCCAGCACCTCGACAGGGGGGGGCACTGAAGCTTTCTTT
TRBD2	TRBV7-8	.	TRBJ2-5	CAGRAPGQETQYF	TGTGCGGGGAGGGCCCCAGGACAAGAGACCCAGTACTTC
.	TRBV19	.	TRBJ2-7	CASNSASSYEQYF	TGTGCCAGTAACTCGGCGAGCTCCTACGAGCAGTACTTC
.	TRBV7-9	.	TRBJ1-1	CASSWVGTEAFF	TGTGCCAGCAGCTGGGTGGGCACTGAAGCTTTCTTT
TRBD1	TRBV30	.	TRBJ1-2	CAWDAPRDRPLFNYGYTF	TGTGCCTGGGACGCCCCAAGGGACAGGCCTTTATTTAACTATGGCTACACCTTC
.	TRBV9	.	TRBJ2-1	CASSIGTPNEQFF	TGTGCCAGCAGCATTGGGACGCCGAATGAGCAGTTCTTC
.	TRBV30	once	TRBJ2-7	CAWSAQGRAGYEQYF	TGTGCCTGGTCCGCACAGGGGAGGGCTGGCTACGAGCAGTACTTC
.	TRBV27	few	TRBJ2-7	CASREGQPARYEQYF	TGTGCCAGCAGGGAGGGACAGCCTGCCCGTTACGAGCAGTACTTC
TRBD1	TRBV5-5	.	TRBJ1-2	CASSSGTGASNYGYTF	TGTGCCAGCAGCTCCGGGACAGGGGCGTCCAACTATGGCTACACCTTC
.	TRBV2	few	TRBJ1-1	CASSVGLNTEAFF	TGTGCCAGCAGTGTGGGTCTGAACACTGAAGCTTTCTTT
.	TRBV2	few	TRBJ2-7	CAAGISQGRAYEQYF	TGTGCCGCGGGGATATCTCAAGGGAGAGCCTACGAGCAGTACTTC
.	TRBV9	.	TRBJ1-3	CASSVDGYSGNTIYF	TGTGCCAGCAGCGTAGATGGATACTCTGGAAACACCATATATTTT
.	TRBV7-9	.	TRBJ1-2	CASSSGTAEANYGYTF	TGTGCCAGCAGCTCAGGGACGGCCGAAGCTAACTATGGCTACACCTTC